A selection of T cell receptor beta chains follows, all from one sample in a study of CD8 T cells in Susac syndrome. TCRdb re-analysed the immunoSEQ multiplex PCR reads in MiXCR, keeping a single row per CDR3 protein. The table includes approximately 120,000 distinct CDR3 sequences, 95% to 98% detected once. Sequencing was performed on CD4+ T cells from PBMCs. These receptors all stem from a human donor in good health. Both conserved end residues are part of each CDR3. The order of the fields is V gene, J gene, clone size, D gene, CDR3 DNA, CDR3 protein. A D gene is named only where the DNA matches it firmly. Clone size appears in some rows only: once, few, many, or a class for an expanded clone.

>TRBV20-1|TRBJ2-7|NA|TRBD1
TGCAGTGCTAGAAAGGGGGCCTACTCCTACGAGCAGTACTTC
CSARKGAYSYEQYF
>TRBV27|TRBJ1-1|NA|NA
TGTGCCAGCAGGAAGAGTGGCGGTTACGGGGAAGCTTTCTTT
CASRKSGGYGEAFF
>TRBV19|TRBJ2-2|NA|TRBD1
TGTGCCACGGGTTACGGGACAGGGGTTAACACCGGGGAGCTGTTTTTT
CATGYGTGVNTGELFF
>TRBV5-1|TRBJ2-1|NA|TRBD2
TGCGCCAGCAGCTTGAGGACTAGCGGGGGGGCAGTAAATGAGCAGTTCTTC
CASSLRTSGGAVNEQFF
>TRBV7-2|TRBJ2-1|NA|TRBD2
TGTGCCAGCAGCTTAACTAGCGGGAGAGGCCCTCTTGGGCAGTTCTTC
CASSLTSGRGPLGQFF
>TRBV3-1|TRBJ2-7|NA|TRBD2
TGTGCCAGCAGCCAAGATTTTGGGACTAGCTCGCACTACGAGCAGTACTTC
CASSQDFGTSSHYEQYF
>TRBV6-6|TRBJ1-6|NA|NA
TGTGCCAGCAGTTACTACAGGCCGGCCAATAATTCACCCCTCCACTTT
CASSYYRPANNSPLHF
>TRBV6-2/TRBV6-3|TRBJ2-1|NA|TRBD2
TGTGCCAGCAGGGGAGGGAATGAGCAGTTCTTC
CASRGGNEQFF
>TRBV29-1|TRBJ2-3|NA|NA
TGCAGCGTTGAACTTCGTATCACAGATACGCAGTATTTT
CSVELRITDTQYF
>TRBV30|TRBJ2-7|few|TRBD2
TGTGCCTGGAGTGTATCCTCGAGCGGGGCCTACGAGCAGTACTTC
CAWSVSSSGAYEQYF
>TRBV2|TRBJ2-5|NA|TRBD1
TGTGCCAGCAGCCCCGGGACAGGGGAGTGGGAGACCCAGTACTTC
CASSPGTGEWETQYF
>TRBV6-1|TRBJ2-3|NA|NA
TGTGCCAGCAGTGAAGGTTGGGAGCGTACGCAGTATTTT
CASSEGWERTQYF
>TRBV12-3/TRBV12-4|TRBJ2-1|once|NA
TGTGCCAGCAGAGGGCAGGGCTCCTACAATGAGCAGTTCTTC
CASRGQGSYNEQFF
>TRBV3-1|TRBJ2-6|NA|TRBD1
TGTGCCAGCAGCCAAGACGTTGGACAGGGGGGTTCTGGGGCCAACGTCCTGACTTTC
CASSQDVGQGGSGANVLTF
>TRBV6-2/TRBV6-3|TRBJ2-4|NA|NA
TGTGCCAGCACCGGCGGACTAGCCAAAAACATTCAGTACTTC
CASTGGLAKNIQYF
>TRBV12-3/TRBV12-4|TRBJ1-2|NA|NA
TGTGCCAGCAGTGCAAATAATAGTCTGGACTATGGCTACACCTTC
CASSANNSLDYGYTF
>TRBV7-8|TRBJ2-4|NA|TRBD2
TGTGCCAGCAGCTTCGGGGGACTAGCGGACATTCAGTACTTC
CASSFGGLADIQYF
>TRBV24-1|TRBJ2-3|NA|NA
TGTGCCACCAGTGATATGGGGCCGGTATCAGATACGCAGTATTTT
CATSDMGPVSDTQYF
>TRBV3-1|TRBJ2-5|NA|TRBD2
TGTGCCAGCAGCCAAAGAAGCGGGGGCCAAGAGACCCAGTACTTC
CASSQRSGGQETQYF
>TRBV12-3/TRBV12-4|TRBJ2-2|NA|TRBD2
TGTGCCAGCAGGTCGGGACTAGCGGGAGGGAACACCGGGGAGCTGTTTTTT
CASRSGLAGGNTGELFF
>TRBV2|TRBJ2-4|NA|NA
TGTGCCAGCAGTTTGGGGTCAAACATTCAGTACTTC
CASSLGSNIQYF
>TRBV29-1|TRBJ2-5|NA|TRBD1
TGCAGCGTTGGGAGTGACAGGGGGTACCAAGAGACCCAGTACTTC
CSVGSDRGYQETQYF
>TRBV3-1|TRBJ2-7|few|NA
TGTGCCAGCAGCCAAAATCTACCGGGCGAGCAGTACTTC
CASSQNLPGEQYF
>TRBV5-1|TRBJ2-2|NA|TRBD1
TGCGCCAGCAGCCCAGGGACAGGGGGCGCCGACGGGGAGCTGTTTTTT
CASSPGTGGADGELFF
>TRBV7-2|TRBJ2-7|NA|TRBD2
TGTGCCAGCAGCTTAGACCTAGCGGGGGCCTTGCCCTACGAGCAGTACTTC
CASSLDLAGALPYEQYF
>TRBV6-1|TRBJ1-6|NA|TRBD1
TGTGCCAGCAGCGATTTGGGACAGGGGGGAAATTCACCCCTCCACTTT
CASSDLGQGGNSPLHF
>TRBV7-3|TRBJ1-1|NA|NA
TGTGCCAGCAGCTTAAAGGGAGTGAACACTGAAGCTTTCTTT
CASSLKGVNTEAFF
>TRBV20-1|TRBJ2-5|NA|NA
TGCAGTGCTAGAGATATGGCCCAGTACTTC
CSARDMAQYF
>TRBV29-1|TRBJ2-2|NA|TRBD1
TGCAGCGTCGCCGGGACAGGGGGCCCCGGGGAGCTGTTTTTT
CSVAGTGGPGELFF
>TRBV5-1|TRBJ2-7|NA|NA
TGCGCCAGCAGCTACCCAGGCGTCTACGAGCAGTACTTC
CASSYPGVYEQYF
>TRBV10-3|TRBJ2-3|NA|NA
TGTGCCATCAGTGGAATGTATAGGACAGATACGCAGTATTTT
CAISGMYRTDTQYF
>TRBV5-4|TRBJ2-5|NA|TRBD2
TGTGCCAGCAGCTTGCTGATCCTAGCGGGGGGGCCGGGGACCCAGTACTTC
CASSLLILAGGPGTQYF
>TRBV29-1|TRBJ2-1|NA|TRBD2
TGCAGCGTTGCCGGGACTAGAGTCAATGAGCAGTTCTTC
CSVAGTRVNEQFF
>TRBV27|TRBJ2-7|NA|NA
TGTGCCAGCAGCCTCGAGGTGGGCTCCTACGAGCAGTACTTC
CASSLEVGSYEQYF
>TRBV27|TRBJ2-7|NA|NA
TGTGCCAGCAGTCGTGCGGGACACCCCTACGAGCAGTACTTC
CASSRAGHPYEQYF
>TRBV4-3|TRBJ2-5|once|TRBD2
TGCGCCAGCAGCCAAGAAGAAGCGGGGCAAGAGACCCAGTACTTC
CASSQEEAGQETQYF
>TRBV5-1|TRBJ2-3|NA|TRBD2
TGCGCCAGCAGCGTTACTAGCGCTTCAGATACGCAGTTTTTT
CASSVTSASDTQFF
>TRBV29-1|TRBJ1-1|NA|NA
TGCAGCGTTGTAGTAACCCGCAACACTGAAGCTTTCTTT
CSVVVTRNTEAFF
>TRBV6-1|TRBJ2-7|NA|TRBD2
TGTGCCAGCAGCCAACCCTCTAGCGGGGGGCGGGGAAGGAACGAGCAGTACTTC
CASSQPSSGGRGRNEQYF
>TRBV2|TRBJ2-2|NA|NA
TGTGCCAGCAGTGTGGAAAACACCGGGGAGCTGTTTTTT
CASSVENTGELFF
>TRBV7-2|TRBJ1-6|NA|NA
TGTGCCAGCAGCTTAAGGATGGGAGGCTTAGGCTCACCCCTCCACTTT
CASSLRMGGLGSPLHF
>TRBV2|TRBJ1-2|NA|TRBD1
TGTGCCAGCAGCCAACAGGGGGCGCAGGGCTACACCTTC
CASSQQGAQGYTF
>TRBV2|TRBJ1-2|once|NA
TGTGCCAGCAGGGCCGGGACTGATGGCTACACCTTC
CASRAGTDGYTF
>TRBV20-1|TRBJ2-5|once|NA
TGCAGTGCGCAAGATACTCAAGAGACCCAGTACTTC
CSAQDTQETQYF
>TRBV3-1|TRBJ2-3|NA|NA
TGTGCCAGCAGCGCCGAAACTAGGGATACGCAGTATTTT
CASSAETRDTQYF
>TRBV20-1|TRBJ1-6|NA|NA
TGCAGTGCTAGTGGAGGGGCAGGTAATTCACCCCTCCACTTT
CSASGGAGNSPLHF